The entry that follows covers one T cell receptor beta chain sequence. CDR1 and CDR2 from the germline V gene are SGHRS and YFSETQ. This CDR3 has 16 residues. V trimming: 4 bases; J trimming: 4 bases; junction bases outside the gene matches: 10. TCRdb's copy holds only in-frame clones and misses some; the assay was immunoSEQ multiplex PCR. Here the sample spans around 120,000 clones, more than 75% being singletons. The data were obtained in a study of blood T cell repertoires in COVID-19. Sequences were obtained from peripheral blood. This sequence was found in a woman in her sixties or seventies with acute or convalescent COVID-19. V usage is TRBV5-1 and J usage is TRBJ2-1; 8 bases are shared with TRBD1. The CDR3 sequence is CASSPGQGSSYNEQFF. The CDR3 DNA sequence: TGCGCCAGCAGCCCAGGACAGGGATCATCATACAATGAGCAGTTCTTC.